This entry features one T cell receptor (beta chain) sequence. The antigen is unknown. The TCR beta CDR3 regions underwent amplification using RNA transcripts as the source. A set of HTBI primers served as the primers for a first-round RT-PCR of the TCR CDR3. TCRdb analysed the multiplex PCR reads with MiXCR anew, one entry per CDR3 protein. This sample has about 480,000 distinct CDR3 sequences; roughly 22% occur once, and the top ten carry under 55%. Active moderate-to-severe ophthalmopathy, Clinical Activity Score at least 3, NOSPECS at least 4, under 3 months' duration. The CDR3 extends over 13 amino acids. In germline, CDR1 is SGHRS, CDR2 YFSETQ. The V end was cut by 2 bases, the J end by 6 bases, with 11 bases between. This sample was included in a study of T cells in Graves' hyperthyroidism and ophthalmopathy. Overall study context: At the time of initial diagnosis and before any treatment, peripheral blood was collected.

Study conclusions and caveats: Patients with ophthalmopathy were separated from those with stable hyperthyroidism by a 13 V-J model.

The rearrangement links TRBV5-1 to TRBJ1-2, with D possibly matching TRBD1 (5 bases). Sequenced: blood. This sequence originates from a woman in her 70s with Graves' ophthalmopathy. As DNA, the CDR3 is TGCGCCAGCAGCTTCGGGACCGAACATGGCTACACCTTC. It codes for CASSFGTEHGYTF.